This paragraph covers one T cell receptor beta chain sequence. The antigen is undetermined. With 60 Vbeta and 13 Jbeta primers, the PCR was carried out. Only in-frame clones appear in the TCRdb table, and some are missing; sequencing was by immunoSEQ multiplex PCR. The table lists about 98,000 clones, about 80% of them singletons. The source of the sample is a study of cytomegalovirus exposure and HLA in healthy donors. The overall study: Tens of millions of unique TCR sequences came from HLA-typed donors in an early release.

Whole-study results and caveats: Later analysis reportedly placed an Asian-associated ancestry cluster below the roughly 630-donor mean in N-insertions.

The junction had 14 bases not matched to a gene; V was cut back by 8 bases and J by 4 bases. This CDR3 region has 16 residues. The germline gives CDR1 SGHAT, CDR2 FQNNGV. V usage is TRBV11-2 and J usage is TRBJ2-7; 10 bases align to TRBD1. Sequenced material: PBMCs. This TCR was sampled from a man aged 18 to 29 in good health and CMV-seropositive. CDR3 nucleotide sequence: TGTGCCAGCGACCATCCTGCCGGGACAGGGGAATACGAGCAGTACTTC. Translated: CASDHPAGTGEYEQYF.